The clone carrying this T cell receptor (beta chain) was recorded only once. With a J-beta primer mix and a sample-barcoded 5' primer, a second PCR ran about 7 to 12 cycles. TCRdb re-derived calls from the 5' RACE reads in MiXCR, one entry per CDR3 protein. The table has around 900,000 distinct CDR3 sequences, roughly 51% seen once. This entry comes from a study of blood T cells in healthy people across ages. V lost 1 base and J lost 7; bases outside the gene matches: 15. The germline CDR1 and CDR2 sequences are SGHRS and YFSETQ. The CDR3 covers 20 residues. Material for sequencing was blood. The sequence was collected from a woman aged 55-75 years in good health. The V call is TRBV5-1, the J call TRBJ2-1; 15 bases are shared with TRBD2. CDR3 bases: TGCGCCAGCAGCTTGATCGGCGGGACTAGCGGGAGGCCGAGCTGGAATGAGCAGTTCTTC. Translation: CASSLIGGTSGRPSWNEQFF.